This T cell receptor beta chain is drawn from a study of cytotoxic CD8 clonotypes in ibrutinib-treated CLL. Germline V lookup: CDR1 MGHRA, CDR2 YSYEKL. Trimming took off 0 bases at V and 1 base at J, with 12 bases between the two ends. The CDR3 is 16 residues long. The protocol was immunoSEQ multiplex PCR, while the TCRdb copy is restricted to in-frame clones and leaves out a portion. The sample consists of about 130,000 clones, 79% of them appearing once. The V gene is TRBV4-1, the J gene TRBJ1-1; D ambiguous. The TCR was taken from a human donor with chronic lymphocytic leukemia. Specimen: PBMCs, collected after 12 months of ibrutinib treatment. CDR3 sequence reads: CASSQDLRQENTEAFF. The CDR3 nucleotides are TGCGCCAGCAGCCAAGATCTCAGGCAGGAGAACACTGAAGCTTTCTTT.